Sequencing of this T cell receptor beta chain was carried out in a study of control samples from healthy donors and cancer patients. CDR3 length equals 14 residues. The ends were cut back, 4 bases at V and 9 bases at J, with 13 bases in the middle. The V gene's germline CDR1 is MDHEN and CDR2 SYDVKM. Assay: immunoSEQ multiplex PCR; the TCRdb copy retains only in-frame clones and omits some. In the table there are 140,000 to 150,000 clones, 80% to 95% of which are singletons. What was sequenced was blood. V is TRBV28 and J is TRBJ1-6; no firm D call. The sequence was collected from a man younger than 35 in good health. The CDR3 is CASSSVRSRSPLHF. CDR3 in DNA: TGTGCCAGCAGTTCCGTCAGGTCTCGTTCACCCCTCCACTTT.